These 7 T cell receptor beta chains came from one sample sequenced in a study of technical replicates of blood from a handful of donors. Profiling relied on immunoSEQ multiplex PCR, and the TCRdb table lists in-frame clones only, not all of them. The sample records approximately 82,000 clones, 90% to 95% being singletons. The sequenced material came from T cells isolated from PBMCs. These receptors were obtained from a human donor in good health.

The chain recombines TRBV11-2 with TRBJ1-2; a weak D match, TRBD1 (5 bases). V lost 0 bases to trimming and J lost 4 bases, with 9 bases between them. CDR1 SGHAT and CDR2 FQNNGV come from the germline V gene. The CDR3 loop spans 14 amino acids. The DNA for the CDR3 is TGTGCCAGCAGCTTAGACCCCGACAGCTATGGCTACACCTTC. Its translation is CASSLDPDSYGYTF.

This chain's CDR3 is CASSLARDTEAFF. In DNA form, the CDR3 reads TGTGCCAGCAGCTTAGCGAGAGACACTGAAGCTTTCTTT. The chain couples TRBV11-3 to TRBJ1-1; D uncertain. Trimming took off 1 base at V and 3 bases at J, with 6 bases between the two ends. The CDR3 is 13 residues long. From germline, CDR1 is SGHNT and CDR2 YENEEA.

The chain uses TRBV6-6 and TRBJ1-5; 12 bases agree with TRBD1. Germline V gene lookup returns CDR1 MNHNY and CDR2 SVGAGI (reference sequence). The J segment lost 7 bases and the V segment lost 6 bases, leaving 10 bases of the junction unmatched. The CDR3 sequence is 16 residues long. The CDR3 nucleotides read TGTGCCAGCAGCACCGGGACAGGGGGCACGAGGCAGCCCCAGCATTTT. Translating it yields CASSTGTGGTRQPQHF.

The chain employs TRBV30 and TRBJ1-2; D gene uncertain. The germline V gene has CDR1 GTSNPN and CDR2 SVGIG (reference sequence). The CDR3 runs 13 residues. Between the trimmed V and J ends, which lost 5 bases and 0 bases, there was a span of 10 bases. The CDR3 nucleotides read TGTGCCTGGGGCGGGCCAGCTAACTATGGCTACACCTTC. It encodes CAWGGPANYGYTF.

V gene TRBV6-4 combines with J gene TRBJ2-7, with 10 bases identical to TRBD1. The germline V gene has CDR1 MRHNA and CDR2 SNTAGT. J was trimmed by 3 bases and V by 0 bases; bases with no gene match: 5. This CDR3 contains 16 residues. CDR3 protein: CASSDSPGTGVYEQYF. CDR3 DNA: TGTGCCAGCAGTGACTCTCCCGGGACAGGGGTCTACGAGCAGTACTTC.

The chain uses TRBV18 and TRBJ2-2, with D unresolved. CDR3 length equals 16 residues. Trimming left V 1 base short and J 2 bases short, with 11 bases between. The germline V gene encodes CDR1 KGHSH and CDR2 LQKENI. CDR3 DNA: TGTGCCAGCTCACCACTGTCTATCAAAAACACCGGGGAGCTGTTTTTT. Protein sequence: CASSPLSIKNTGELFF.

On this clone itself: Other DNA sequences in this specimen translate into the identical CDR3. This rearrangement joins TRBV27 to TRBJ2-1; TRBD2 is a possible D gene (5 bases). The CDR3 totals 13 residues. Trimming shortened V by 1 base and J by 7 bases, and 8 bases separated the two germline ends. Germline values: CDR1 MNHEY, CDR2 SMNVEV (reference sequence). CDR3 protein: CASSLYRGNEQFF. For the CDR3, the DNA is TGTGCCAGCAGTTTATATCGAGGGAATGAGCAGTTCTTC.